Listed below are T cell receptor beta chains from one sample, sequenced in a study of blood T cell repertoires in COVID-19. The repertoire was sequenced with immunoSEQ multiplex PCR; TCRdb's copy has only in-frame clones and lacks some. The sample yields hundreds of thousands of clones, 75% to 90% seen once. The material sequenced was PBMCs or T cells enriched from blood (not recorded which). Receptor source: a man aged 30-40 years who had recovered from COVID-19. The CDR3 runs from the conserved cysteine through the conserved F or W. The D gene is left open where the match is weak. Size values are once, few and many counts, or a class for expanded clones, and some rows have none.

CDR3 length	clone size	V gene	J gene	D gene	CDR3 protein	CDR3 DNA
16	.	TRBV12-5	TRBJ2-3	TRBD2	CASGLWAGGLTDTQYF	TGTGCTAGTGGTCTTTGGGCGGGAGGGCTCACAGATACGCAGTATTTT
14	.	TRBV30	TRBJ1-3	.	CAWATGYSGNTIYF	TGTGCCTGGGCTACAGGCTACTCTGGAAACACCATATATTTT
11	.	TRBV12-3/TRBV12-4	TRBJ1-2	.	CASMENYGYTF	TGTGCCAGCATGGAGAACTATGGCTACACCTTC
16	.	TRBV28	TRBJ2-3	TRBD2	CASRPGLAGVADTQYF	TGTGCCAGCAGACCCGGACTAGCGGGAGTAGCAGATACGCAGTATTTT
12	.	TRBV29-1	TRBJ1-2	.	CSVDRERMRNTF	TGCAGCGTTGACCGGGAACGAATGCGGAACACCTTC
13	.	TRBV10-3	TRBJ1-6	TRBD1	CASRQGYDSPLHF	TGTGCCAGCAGACAGGGCTACGACTCACCCCTCCACTTT
13	.	TRBV24-1	TRBJ1-5	.	CATSDYEHQPQHF	TGTGCCACCAGTGATTACGAGCATCAGCCCCAGCATTTT
15	.	TRBV5-1	TRBJ2-7	TRBD1	CASSHGQGLAYEQYF	TGCGCCAGCAGCCATGGACAGGGTCTGGCCTACGAGCAGTACTTC
12	.	TRBV5-5	TRBJ1-6	.	CASSSTDSPLHF	TGTGCCAGCAGCAGTACGGATTCACCCCTCCACTTT
16	.	TRBV29-1	TRBJ2-1	TRBD1	CSVEGLGQGVYNEQFF	TGCAGCGTTGAAGGTTTGGGACAGGGGGTCTACAATGAGCAGTTCTTC
14	.	TRBV15	TRBJ1-4	.	CATSRAGNFEKLFF	TGTGCCACCAGCAGAGCCGGGAACTTCGAAAAACTGTTTTTT
17	.	TRBV28	TRBJ2-3	.	CASSSSHGSGSTDTQYF	TGTGCCAGCAGTTCCTCCCACGGTAGCGGTAGCACAGATACGCAGTATTTT
15	.	TRBV7-6	TRBJ2-7	TRBD1	CASSPGTGSTYEQYF	TGTGCCAGCAGCCCTGGGACAGGGTCAACCTACGAGCAGTACTTC
11	.	TRBV7-9	TRBJ2-1	.	CASSFVNEQFF	TGTGCCAGCAGCTTCGTAAATGAGCAGTTCTTC
11	few	TRBV5-6	TRBJ2-7	.	CASRIGDEQYF	TGTGCCAGCAGGATAGGGGACGAGCAGTACTTC
15	once	TRBV4-2	TRBJ2-7	TRBD2	CASSQGTGRAYEQYF	TGTGCCAGCAGCCAAGGAACCGGGAGGGCCTACGAGCAGTACTTC
16	.	TRBV4-1	TRBJ2-7	TRBD1	CASSQDRTGSPYEQYF	TGCGCCAGCAGCCAAGACAGGACAGGGTCGCCTTACGAGCAGTACTTC
15	.	TRBV19	TRBJ2-7	.	CASSIGGGEPYEQYF	TGTGCCAGTAGTATAGGGGGCGGAGAACCCTACGAGCAGTACTTC
14	.	TRBV28	TRBJ1-5	.	CASSGGPGEQPQHF	TGTGCCAGCAGTGGGGGCCCCGGTGAACAGCCCCAGCATTTT
14	.	TRBV25-1	TRBJ2-2	.	CASRGGGDTGELFF	TGTGCCAGCAGAGGGGGAGGGGACACCGGGGAGCTGTTTTTT
12	.	TRBV29-1	TRBJ1-1	.	CSVEGRGLEAFF	TGCAGCGTTGAAGGACGGGGACTTGAAGCTTTCTTT
20	once	TRBV5-5	TRBJ2-7	.	CASSPAPAGQTELVSYEQYF	TGTGCCAGCAGCCCGGCCCCTGCGGGACAGACCGAACTTGTCTCCTACGAGCAGTACTTC
16	.	TRBV10-3	TRBJ1-3	.	CAITPGTSDSGNTIYF	TGTGCCATCACACCTGGGACTTCCGACTCTGGAAACACCATATATTTT
13	.	TRBV27	TRBJ2-7	.	CASSSGFSYEQYF	TGTGCCAGCAGTTCAGGGTTCTCCTACGAGCAGTACTTC
16	.	TRBV9	TRBJ2-5	TRBD2	CASSVGTGAAGETQYF	TGTGCCAGCAGCGTTGGAACCGGCGCAGCGGGGGAGACCCAGTACTTC
15	.	TRBV6-6	TRBJ2-7	TRBD1	CASSYSPQGKHEQYF	TGTGCCAGCAGTTACTCCCCACAGGGGAAACACGAGCAGTACTTC